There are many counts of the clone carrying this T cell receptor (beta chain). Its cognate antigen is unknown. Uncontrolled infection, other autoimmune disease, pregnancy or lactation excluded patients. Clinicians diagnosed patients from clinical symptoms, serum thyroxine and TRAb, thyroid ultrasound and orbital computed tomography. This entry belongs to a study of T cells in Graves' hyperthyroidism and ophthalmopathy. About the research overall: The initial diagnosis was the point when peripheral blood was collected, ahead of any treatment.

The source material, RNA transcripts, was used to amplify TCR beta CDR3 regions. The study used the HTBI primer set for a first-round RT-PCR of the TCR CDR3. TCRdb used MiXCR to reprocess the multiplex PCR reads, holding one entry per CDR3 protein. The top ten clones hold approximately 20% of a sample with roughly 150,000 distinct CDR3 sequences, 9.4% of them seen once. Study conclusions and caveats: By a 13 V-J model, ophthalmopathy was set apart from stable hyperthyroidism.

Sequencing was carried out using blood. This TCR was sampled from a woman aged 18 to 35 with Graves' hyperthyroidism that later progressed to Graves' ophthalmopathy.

CDR3 coding DNA: TGTGCCAGCAGCCCCGGGGAGGGGGCGCGTGAGACCCAGTACTTC. It translates to CASSPGEGARETQYF. The rearrangement links TRBV7-8 to TRBJ2-5; perhaps D is TRBD1 or TRBD2 (7 bases each). The CDR3 contains 15 residues. Germline CDR1 SGHVS, CDR2 FQNEAQ. The V gene lost 5 bases and the J gene lost 5 bases, with 18 bases spanning the gap.